This T cell receptor (beta chain) was observed in a study of a mutant IDH1 vaccine in newly diagnosed glioma. Background on the study: Patients got their first vaccination 4-6 weeks after radiotherapy alone, or with temozolomide cycles. Previous care, which was radiotherapy, temozolomide, or both, most often involved both. Overall study results and limits: Shifts in the top peripheral T cell clonotypes seemed unrelated to pseudoprogression.

Note on this clone: Its antigen is not known.

Germline-derived CDR1 and CDR2 are SQVTM and ANQGSEA. Trimming pared 3 bases from V and 5 bases from J, leaving 7 bases between. The CDR3 runs to 11 residues. Profiled with immunoSEQ multiplex PCR; TCRdb holds only in-frame clones, not every one. The sample consists of around 52,000 clones, around 78% of them appearing once. Time point defined: week 5, during vaccination. In the vaccine, a single dose held 300 ug of the mutant IDH1 20-mer peptide, along with topical imiquimod. The donor cohort comprised cases of new WHO grade 3 or 4 IDH1-mutant, ATRX-lost astrocytoma. This chain connects TRBV29-1 to TRBJ1-1, with D maybe TRBD1 (5 bases). Sequenced material: PBMCs, taken from a glioma patient whose treatment included an IDH1 peptide vaccine. This clonotype was sampled from a woman in her forties with glioma. CDR3 protein: CSVDRQTEAFF. For the CDR3, the DNA is TGCAGCGTTGACCGACAGACTGAAGCTTTCTTT.